Below, 23 T cell receptor beta chains from the same sample are listed, as sequenced in a study of technical replicates of blood from a handful of donors. Libraries were prepared by immunoSEQ multiplex PCR; TCRdb keeps only in-frame clonotypes and omits some of them. The sample records fewer than 100,000 clones, around 95% being singletons. The sequenced sample was T cells isolated from PBMCs. The receptors shown here come from a human donor in good health.

This clone was seen only a few times. This sequence joins TRBV5-4 and TRBJ1-6, with D maybe TRBD1 (5 bases). V lost 5 bases, J lost 10 bases, and 19 bases lay in between. The CDR3 spans 15 residues. Looked up from germline, CDR1 is SGHNT and CDR2 is YYREEE (reference sequence). CDR3 sequence: CASSFQTARSSPLHF. For the CDR3, the DNA is TGTGCCAGCAGTTTCCAGACAGCCAGAAGCTCACCCCTCCACTTT.

This chain joins TRBV6-5 and TRBJ2-7; D not certain. The ends were cut back, 2 bases at V and 0 bases at J, with 11 bases in the middle. Germline loops: CDR1 MNHEY, CDR2 SVGAGI. CDR3 length: 15 residues. In nucleotides, the CDR3 is TGTGCCAGCAGTTACAGCGCAGTCAGCTCCTACGAGCAGTACTTC. Protein product: CASSYSAVSSYEQYF.

The chain joins TRBV28 to TRBJ1-2, with TRBD1 identical over 7 bases. The CDR3 is 14 amino acids. The V gene end was trimmed by 1 base and the J gene end by 7 bases; junction bases not matched to a gene: 6. Germline lookup yields CDR1 MDHEN and CDR2 SYDVKM. The DNA of the CDR3 is TGTGCCAGCAGTTTATATAAGGGGGCCGGTGGCTACACCTTC. It encodes CASSLYKGAGGYTF.

The chain couples TRBV10-1 to TRBJ2-7, with 11 bases lining up with TRBD2. CDR3 length equals 14 residues. Germline-derived CDR1 and CDR2 are WNHNN and SYGVQD (reference sequence). With 5 bases clipped from V and 2 bases from J, the junction kept 2 bases outside the gene matches. Here the CDR3 reads CASSTTSGTYEQYF. CDR3 DNA: TGCGCCAGCAGTACGACTAGCGGGACCTACGAGCAGTACTTC.

The CDR3 coding sequence is TGTGCCAGCAGTTACCTAGGACTAGACGAGCAGTACTTC. The encoded protein is CASSYLGLDEQYF. The rearrangement joins TRBV6-5 to TRBJ2-7, with TRBD2 matching 7 bases. This CDR3 region has 13 residues. Germline V gives CDR1 MNHEY, CDR2 SVGAGI. Unmatched junction bases numbered 3, after V lost 2 bases and J lost 5 bases.

This chain joins TRBV9 and TRBJ2-7; TRBD1 matches 7 bases. With V trimmed by 3 bases and J by 2 bases, 8 bases remained unmatched. Germline-derived CDR1 and CDR2 are SGDLS and YYNGEE. This CDR3 region has 15 residues. This CDR3 is CASSAWDSVTYEQYF. The CDR3, as DNA: TGTGCCAGCAGCGCCTGGGACAGCGTTACCTACGAGCAGTACTTC.

The genes are TRBV29-1 and TRBJ2-5; the D is unclear. V lost 4 bases and J 4 bases, leaving 13 bases between the germline ends. The germline gives CDR1 SQVTM, CDR2 ANQGSEA. The CDR3 runs 13 residues. The CDR3, as DNA: TGCAGCGTTGGGTTGAGGTTGGGAGAGACCCAGTACTTC. Translation gives CSVGLRLGETQYF.

The chain uses TRBV11-3 and TRBJ2-3; 8 nucleotides match TRBD1. The CDR3 covers 17 residues. Per germline, CDR1 SGHNT and CDR2 YENEEA. With 2 bases clipped from V and 5 bases from J, the junction kept 12 bases outside the gene matches. The CDR3 loop reads CASSLRTVGQGGDTQYF. DNA of the CDR3: TGTGCCAGCAGCTTACGAACAGTTGGACAGGGAGGAGATACGCAGTATTTT.

The chain links TRBV19 to TRBJ1-5; D uncertain. Germline-derived CDR1 and CDR2 are LNHDA and SQIVND (reference sequence). Trimming removed 9 bases from V and 6 bases from J, with 15 bases in between. CDR3 length: 13 residues. CDR3 nucleotide sequence: TGTGCCAGACCCACCATCCGCGCTCAGCCCCAGCATTTT. Residues: CARPTIRAQPQHF. The full variable domain, with the rest looked up from reference TRBV19 and TRBJ1-5, is DGGITQSPKYLFRKEGQNVTLSCEQNLNHDAMYWYRQDPGQGLRLIYYSQIVNDFQKGDIAEGYSVSREKKESFPLTVTSAQKNPTAFYLCARPTIRAQPQHFGDGTRLSIL.

The gene calls are TRBV19 and TRBJ1-2; D is undetermined. This CDR3 comprises 11 residues. V gave up 5 bases and J gave up 6 bases, with 7 bases separating them. Germline V lookup: CDR1 LNHDA, CDR2 SQIVND (reference sequence). The DNA of the CDR3 is TGTGCCAGTAGTTTCGGGGATGGCTACACCTTC. This gives the protein CASSFGDGYTF. The full variable domain, its missing parts supplied by reference TRBV19 and TRBJ1-2, is DGGITQSPKYLFRKEGQNVTLSCEQNLNHDAMYWYRQDPGQGLRLIYYSQIVNDFQKGDIAEGYSVSREKKESFPLTVTSAQKNPTAFYLCASSFGDGYTFGSGTRLTVV.

The rearrangement joins TRBV5-1 to TRBJ2-7; 9 bases map to TRBD1. V was clipped by 2 bases and J by 5 bases; unmatched bases: 8. Per germline, CDR1 SGHRS and CDR2 YFSETQ. The CDR3 length is 15 residues. The CDR3 DNA reads as TGCGCCAGCAGCTTTTCCGGGACAGGGTTTAACGAGCAGTACTTC. Encoded protein: CASSFSGTGFNEQYF. The variable domain in full, with the rest retrieved from reference TRBV5-1 and TRBJ2-7, is KAGVTQTPRYLIKTRGQQVTLSCSPISGHRSVSWYQQTPGQGLQFLFEYFSETQRNKGNFPGRFSGRQFSNSRSEMNVSTLELGDSALYLCASSFSGTGFNEQYFGPGTRLTVT.

The chain uses TRBV28 and TRBJ2-7; 9 bases map to TRBD2. Germline CDR1 reads MDHEN; CDR2 reads SYDVKM. The CDR3 length is 14 residues. V lost 6 bases, J lost 0 bases, and 3 bases stayed unmatched. The CDR3 DNA reads as TGTGCCAGCAGCGAGACTAGCGGCTCCTACGAGCAGTACTTC. Residues: CASSETSGSYEQYF.

The chain recombines TRBV5-1 with TRBJ1-1, with D maybe TRBD1 (6 bases). From germline, CDR1 is SGHRS and CDR2 YFSETQ. CDR3 size: 14 residues. V dropped 4 bases and J dropped 2 bases, with 12 bases sitting between them. This CDR3 reads CASSVDSTNTEAFF. The CDR3 nucleotides are TGCGCCAGCAGCGTGGACAGCACTAACACTGAAGCTTTCTTT. The full variable domain, in which reference TRBV5-1 and TRBJ1-1 provide the parts outside the CDR3, is KAGVTQTPRYLIKTRGQQVTLSCSPISGHRSVSWYQQTPGQGLQFLFEYFSETQRNKGNFPGRFSGRQFSNSRSEMNVSTLELGDSALYLCASSVDSTNTEAFFGQGTRLTVV.

This chain joins TRBV4-1 and TRBJ2-7, with D possibly matching TRBD2 (6 bases). CDR1 is MGHRA and CDR2 is YSYEKL in the germline V gene. The CDR3 extends over 14 amino acids. With 4 bases removed from V and 6 bases from J, the gap between germline ends came to 16 bases. The CDR3 DNA sequence: TGCGCCAGCAGCCGCCCAGGCGGGGCTGGCGAGCAGTACTTC. Its protein is CASSRPGGAGEQYF.

This clone showed up just once. DNA of the CDR3: TGTGCCAGTGCCGGGACTCCCTACAATGAGCAGTTCTTC. Translation gives CASAGTPYNEQFF. J is TRBJ2-1 and V is TRBV28, with a tentative D call TRBD2 (6 bases). This CDR3 region has 13 residues. The ends were cut back, 9 bases at V and 2 bases at J, with 11 bases in the middle. Looked up from germline, CDR1 is MDHEN and CDR2 is SYDVKM.

The V and J genes are TRBV7-9 and TRBJ2-3, with 11 bases lining up with TRBD2. Germline CDR1 and CDR2: SEHNR and FQNEAQ (reference sequence). After removal of 5 bases from V and 5 bases from J, the junction contained 6 bases not matched to a gene. The CDR3 contains 15 residues. Written as DNA, the CDR3 is TGTGCCAGCAGCCCCCCGGGACTAGCGGTAGATACGCAGTATTTT. This gives the protein CASSPPGLAVDTQYF.

The DNA for the CDR3 is TGCAGCGTGCCAGGACAGGGGACGATCGGGGAGCTGTTTTTT. Translating it yields CSVPGQGTIGELFF. The chain combines TRBV29-1 with TRBJ2-2; 9 bases align to TRBD1. The CDR3 loop spans 14 amino acids. Germline V gene data show CDR1 as SQVTM and CDR2 as ANQGSEA. Trimming at V came to 6 bases and at J to 7 bases, leaving 9 bases not matched to a gene.

J is TRBJ2-3 and V is TRBV4-1; possible D gene TRBD1, 5 bases. The CDR3 is 19 residues long. Trimming cost V 0 bases and J 4 bases, with 23 bases left between them. The germline CDR1 and CDR2 sequences are MGHRA and YSYEKL. In DNA form, the CDR3 reads TGCGCCAGCAGCCAAGATATGTCCAGCAGGCAGGGTAGTTCAGATACGCAGTATTTT. Its translation: CASSQDMSSRQGSSDTQYF.

In nucleotides, the CDR3 is TGTGCCAGTATGTCCGCGACTGCAATGGGGGGGTACAATGAGCAGTTCTTC. Its translation: CASMSATAMGGYNEQFF. The chain uses TRBV19 and TRBJ2-1; 7 bases align to TRBD2. The junction had 16 bases not matched to a gene; V was cut back by 7 bases and J by 4 bases. The germline gives CDR1 LNHDA, CDR2 SQIVND (reference sequence). This CDR3 contains 17 residues.

The V gene is TRBV5-1, the J gene TRBJ2-7; D is possibly TRBD1 (5 bases). CDR1 SGHRS and CDR2 YFSETQ come from the germline V gene. V was shortened by 0 bases and J by 1 base, with 11 bases between the two germline ends. CDR3 length: 15 residues. CDR3 region: CASSLDLSGSYEQYF. The DNA for the CDR3 is TGCGCCAGCAGCTTGGATTTGTCAGGGTCCTACGAGCAGTACTTC.

This clone showed up just once. Germline and junction disagree at one end, which may indicate a read error. The genes are TRBV6-5 and TRBJ1-6; D perhaps matches TRBD1 (5 bases). The V gene's germline CDR1 is MNHEY and CDR2 SVGAGI. This CDR3 has 16 amino acids. The CDR3 is CASSYYPTVQNSPLHF. CDR3 in DNA: TGTGCCAGCAGCTACTATCCGACAGTCCAAAATTCACCCCTCCACTTT.

As concerns this clone: One junction end disagrees with the germline gene, perhaps due to a read error. This CDR3 is also generated by other DNA sequences in the sample. The chain carries TRBV6-5 and TRBJ2-7; perhaps TRBD1 as D (6 bases). Germline CDR1 reads MNHEY; CDR2 reads SVGAGI. The CDR3 sequence is 13 residues long. Here the CDR3 DNA reads TGTGCTAGCAGTTACTCGGACAGCTACGAGCAGTACTTC. It codes for CASSYSDSYEQYF.

This chain uses TRBV27 with TRBJ2-7; D is possibly TRBD2 (6 bases). V dropped 8 bases and J dropped 2 bases, with 16 bases sitting between them. Germline V gives CDR1 MNHEY, CDR2 SMNVEV (reference sequence). This CDR3 region has 14 residues. Here the CDR3 reads CASAAVGGTYEQYF. The CDR3 nucleotides read TGTGCCAGCGCGGCGGTTGGAGGGACCTACGAGCAGTACTTC.